This section outlines one TCR beta chain sequence together with its context. This clone's antigen is unknown. Nothing much larger sits one base from this clone, and base qualities are not available. This record comes from a study of cytomegalovirus exposure and HLA in healthy donors (dated by TCRdb to about 2017). Looking at the study overall: According to a later analysis, one platform produced both the roughly 130 validation repertoires and the roughly 650 repertoires of the first cohort. The aim of the study was to test whether cataloging public T cell receptors could identify signatures of past pathogen exposure. A separate validation cohort of about 110 different subjects was used in addition to the roughly 640-subject first cohort. The study combined high-throughput TCR immunosequencing, statistical association of individual TCRs with disease status, and machine learning to predict cytomegalovirus infection status. What the study reported, not specific to this receptor: The classifier was reported to diagnose cytomegalovirus status with high specificity and sensitivity in both the original cohort and the validation cohort. A total of 150 or so TCR beta chains were listed by the study as associated with cytomegalovirus. In vitro tests confirmed that a few of the cytomegalovirus-associated TCR beta chains recognize cytomegalovirus antigens. The validation cohort had no HLA typing available for a later analysis, so co-occurrence within that cohort was assessed over all 120 or so repertoires. A later analysis found that TCRs clustered in the first cohort also tended to co-occur in the roughly 120 validation repertoires, with 94% of cluster scores above 0. According to the authors, the approach could potentially be generalized to other disease states and immunological phenotypes. While some public TCRs were present in many individuals, most TCR sequences turned up only very rarely across donors.

Donors formed part of the validation cohort, which comprised 95 to 150 subjects and was distinct from the first cohort of under 800 subjects. From the germline V gene (reference sequence), CDR1 is LNHDA and CDR2 is SQIVND. The junction carries 15 bases between V and J, which are trimmed by 6 bases and 9 bases respectively. The CDR3 spans 13 residues, from the cysteine through the phenylalanine. CDR3 DNA is the only sequence kept; it has 39 bases, read in frame from the first base. Libraries came from the immunoSEQ multiplex PCR assay. In the paper's pipeline: A statistical classification framework was built to diagnose cytomegalovirus status from the catalog of TCR beta chain sequences. TCRdb carries this immuneACCESS record with in-frame sequences only. Its versions omit some clonotypes, under half of them owing to an unresolved V gene in the studies checked, with the rest unexplained. V and J calls and clone size are copied from that table; D and trimming were computed from the DNA. The table for this sample lists roughly 150,000 clones; around nine tenths of them were counted only once. Of the sample, around 3% falls within the top ten clones.

Recombination linked TRBV19 to TRBJ2-1; TRBD1 is perhaps the D gene, given 6 matching bases. Material for sequencing was PBMCs. This TCR derives from a young man in good health and CMV-seronegative. The CDR3 region reads CASRVDQGSEQFF. The DNA sequence reads TGTGCCAGTAGGGTTGACCAGGGGAGTGAGCAGTTCTTC.